This T cell receptor beta chain was identified in a study of radiation and T cells in renal cell carcinoma (dated by TCRdb to between 2020 and 2021). Study-wide context: In total, 50 to 55 samples underwent TCR beta sequencing: 25 or so tumors plus 27 peripheral blood samples. Across all 50 or so samples, 4,000,000 or so unique CDR3 nucleotide sequences, encoding 2.5 million to 3 million unique CDR3 amino acid sequences, were identified. The research as a whole found: Because pretreatment tumor biopsies were not available, the baseline intratumoral presence of clonotypes could not be determined. A greater number of dominant CDR3 motifs was detected in irradiated tumors than in control tumors, and a larger share of the repertoire was occupied by these motifs in irradiated tumors than in control tumors. Top tumor clonotypes rose in blood from baseline to 2 weeks post-radiation, then contracted by 4 weeks, suggesting transient expansion of tumor-resident clones. Effects of radiation dose or scheduling on the TCR repertoire could not be addressed with the single-armed trial design. TCR clonality was higher in irradiated tumors than in controls, as the top 100 clonotypes made up an average of about 50% of the repertoire in irradiated tumors compared with 43% in nephrectomy-only tumors. Because only small tumor regions of 0.9 to 1 g were available, the study did not capture intratumoral heterogeneity.

TCR beta libraries were generated from genomic DNA with the immunoSEQ kit, following the manufacturer's recommendations. Library preparation used a first multiplex PCR with proprietary primers, then a second PCR adding unique barcodes, with bead cleanups after each round. A positive control reaction and a negative control reaction, both provided in the kit, were run with every batch of samples. The final libraries underwent checking on an Agilent 4200 TapeStation D1000 ScreenTape, volumetric pooling, and quantification by qPCR. Sequencing ran on an Illumina NextSeq500 with a MidOutput 150-cycle cartridge, using 156 Read1 and 15 Index1 cycles with kit custom primers. The pooled library was loaded at 0.75 to 1 pM, and around 20% PhiX control was spiked in. Regarding the original processing steps: Vendor-processed data were analyzed in R, with a clonotype defined as all T cells sharing the same CDR3 nucleotide sequence. In the clone abundance analyses, frequencies in each sample were normalized to that sample's 10,000 most abundant clones. Public T cell clones, averaging fewer than five per sample, were removed before analysis. The dominant motif analysis was done with ImmunoMap using the PAM10 matrix, a gap penalty of 30, and a homology threshold of 0.3, and motifs with a cumulative frequency of at least 0.01 were considered dominant. Tumor-enriched and baseline blood-enriched clonotypes were defined by at least a 32-fold difference in abundance between compartments. Tumor-blood repertoire similarity was measured with the Baroni-Urbani and Buser coefficient, and group comparisons used two-tailed Wilcoxon tests in R. Sourced from immuneACCESS, this table was stored by TCRdb with only in-frame sequences that have V and J called. A share of the clones is absent; for the studies checked, an unresolved V gene accounts for under half, and the remainder has no known explanation. V and J calls and clone size are copied from that table; D and trimming were computed from the DNA. Across this sample there are approximately 8,300 clones, with about 60% seen only once. The ten largest clonotypes hold less than 20% of the sample.

The CDR3 numbers 12 residues from cysteine through phenylalanine. Only the CDR3 DNA is retained, 36 bases long and in frame from the first base. V is reduced by 5 bases and J by 8 bases, leaving a spacing of 12 bases between them. As encoded in the germline V gene (reference sequence), CDR1 is LNHDA while CDR2 is SQIVND. In the case of this clone: The clone's antigen remains unknown. The input lacks base qualities; no much larger clone sits a single base away.

According to the study, the label for this sample's time point signals: tumor resected at nephrectomy. The label giving this sample's treatment or condition can be read as: 15 Gy SBRT to primary tumor, nephrectomy 4 weeks later. The samples were drawn from a clinical trial, where primary renal cell carcinomas were treated with 15 Gy of stereotactic body radiation therapy and then removed by nephrectomy 4 weeks afterward. All patients had renal cell carcinoma with clear cell pathology. Tumors were dissociated mechanically, digested with collagenase/hyaluronidase at 37 degrees C, processed in gentleMACS C tubes, and stored in liquid nitrogen. The QIAamp DNA Blood Mini Kit (Qiagen) was used to prepare genomic DNA for TCR sequencing. Samples were included in the analyses only if all quality control checks were passed.

The rearrangement combines TRBV19 with TRBJ1-1; possibly the D gene is TRBD1, per 5 matching bases. The clonotype was recovered from a man in his sixties with renal cell carcinoma. The specimen comprised tumor tissue, sampled from a patient whose treatment included radiotherapy and nephrectomy. CDR3 sequence: CASSPTWGEAFF. The nucleotides read TGTGCCAGTAGTCCAACGTGGGGCGAAGCTTTCTTT.